These 8 T cell receptor beta chains came from one sample sequenced in a study of shared clonotypes between healthy human individuals. Assay used: immunoSEQ multiplex PCR; TCRdb lists only in-frame clones, some missing. The sample has about 2.4 million clones; around nine tenths are singletons. Sequenced input: naive CD4+ T cells sorted from blood. Subset described: CD45RA+ positively selected. These receptors were taken from a man aged 18 to 29 in good health.

J is TRBJ1-4 and V is TRBV2, with D unresolved. Germline V gene data show CDR1 as SNHLY and CDR2 as FYNNEI. The germline V and J ends were trimmed by 8 bases and 4 bases, with 8 bases remaining between them. The CDR3 runs 12 residues. The CDR3 sequence: CASHMNNEKLFF. CDR3 coding DNA: TGTGCCAGCCATATGAATAATGAAAAACTGTTTTTT.

The chain combines TRBV5-1 with TRBJ2-6; possible D gene TRBD1, 6 bases. The CDR3 runs to 16 residues. V was trimmed by 0 bases and J by 2 bases, leaving 9 bases between them. Germline V CDR1 and CDR2: SGHRS, YFSETQ. CDR3 sequence (DNA): TGCGCCAGCAGCTTGGAGCCAGGGGCTGGGGCCAACGTCCTGACTTTC. Protein: CASSLEPGAGANVLTF.

The genes are TRBV6-5 and TRBJ1-4, with D tentatively TRBD1 (6 bases). In germline, CDR1 is MNHEY, CDR2 SVGAGI. The CDR3 loop spans 16 amino acids. The germline V and J ends were trimmed by 4 bases and 4 bases, with 16 bases remaining between them. The CDR3 DNA is TGTGCCAGCAGTTTTCAATTCAGGGGACTTAATGAAAAACTGTTTTTT. Amino acids: CASSFQFRGLNEKLFF.

For the CDR3, the DNA is TGTGCCAAGGAACAGGGGGCGCCTAACTATGGCTACACCTTC. It codes for CAKEQGAPNYGYTF. The chain uses TRBV11-3 and TRBJ1-2; TRBD1 matches at 9 bases. V shed 10 bases, J shed 0 bases, and the junction held 6 bases outside the gene matches. Per germline, CDR1 SGHNT and CDR2 YENEEA. There are 14 residues in the CDR3. The full variable domain, in which reference TRBV11-3 and TRBJ1-2 provide the parts outside the CDR3, is EAGVVQSPRYKIIEKKQPVAFWCNPISGHNTLYWYLQNLGQGPELLIRYENEEAVDDSQLPKDRFSAERLKGVDSTLKIQPAELGDSAVYLCAKEQGAPNYGYTFGSGTRLTVV.

The CDR3 DNA reads TGTGCCAGCAGTCGTAGCGGGAGGGCGCATCAGTACTTC. Protein sequence: CASSRSGRAHQYF. V is TRBV6-5 and J is TRBJ2-4, with 11 bases matching TRBD2. Per the germline V gene, CDR1 is MNHEY and CDR2 is SVGAGI. V trimming: 5 bases; J trimming: 12 bases; junction bases outside the gene matches: 6. This CDR3 comprises 13 residues.

The chain carries TRBV27 and TRBJ2-3; TRBD2 agrees at 7 bases. Germline-derived CDR1 and CDR2 are MNHEY and SMNVEV (reference sequence). This CDR3 spans 13 amino acids. Germline trimming cut 3 bases from V and 4 bases from J; bases unmatched to any gene: 1. CDR3 loop: CASSFAGADTQYF. The CDR3 DNA is TGTGCCAGCAGTTTCGCGGGAGCAGATACGCAGTATTTT.

The chain recombines TRBV9 with TRBJ1-3; D is unresolved. Trimming stripped 4 bases from V and 6 bases from J, with 17 bases between. Germline V CDR1 and CDR2: SGDLS, YYNGEE. The CDR3 extends over 15 amino acids. The chain's CDR3 is CASSLDPGSTNTIYF. The CDR3 DNA reads TGTGCCAGCAGCCTAGACCCAGGCTCCACAAACACCATATATTTT.

The V call is TRBV18, the J call TRBJ1-1; D is unresolved. The V end lost 5 bases, the J end lost 3 bases, and 7 bases lay between the germline ends. The CDR3 spans 12 residues. Per the germline V gene, CDR1 is KGHSH and CDR2 is LQKENI. The CDR3, as DNA: TGTGCCAGCTCATTCCGATACACTGAAGCTTTCTTT. Its translation: CASSFRYTEAFF.